This record concerns one T cell receptor (beta chain) sequence. The target antigen is unknown. CDR1 and CDR2 from the germline V gene are WSHSY and SAAADI. The trim removed 3 bases at V and 6 bases at J, leaving 6 bases unmatched. The length of the CDR3 is 15 residues. TCRdb keeps only in-frame clones here, not all; method: immunoSEQ multiplex PCR. This sample has 70,000 or so clones, with 80% found just once. The sample belongs to a study of OX40 agonist ivuxolimab in advanced cancers. In the study overall: All patients had ivuxolimab intravenously every 2 weeks at 0.01 to 10 mg/kg. A mean age of approximately 64 years, range 23 to 79, was recorded, and approximately 85% were male. Under the entry rules, prior anti-PD-1, anti-PD-L1 or anti-CTLA-4 therapy was allowed, and approximately 40% had some. Findings and caveats of the study: Also showing low normalized T-cell clonal expansion were some of the nonresponders.

The clonotype was recovered from an adult with an advanced solid tumor such as melanoma, head and neck, liver or kidney cancer. Sequenced material: CD4+ or CD8+ T cells sorted from blood, taken in a trial of the OX40 agonist ivuxolimab. The chain employs TRBV10-2 and TRBJ1-2; 11 nucleotides align to TRBD1. The DNA of the CDR3 is TGCGCCAGCAGTGATGAGGACAGGGGGCAAAATGGCTACACCTTC. It translates to CASSDEDRGQNGYTF.